The 8 T cell receptor beta chains below all came from one sample that was sequenced in a study of T cell repertoires in cytomegalovirus infection. MiXCR, run by TCRdb on the reads, gives a single entry per CDR3 protein. The sample comprises some 300,000 distinct CDR3 sequences, 15% to 20% of which are singletons, and about 12% rests with the top ten. Sequencing input: PBMCs. The receptor set was obtained from a human donor in good health (CMV status not recorded). Some clones in this sample may be carry-over from other donors' samples.

This chain links TRBV28 with TRBJ1-1, with D unresolved. This CDR3 is built from 13 residues. The germline V and J ends were trimmed by 2 bases and 11 bases, with 15 bases remaining between them. In germline, CDR1 is MDHEN, CDR2 SYDVKM. CDR3 amino acids: CASSLSLKRGAFF. In DNA form, the CDR3 reads TGTGCCAGCAGTTTAAGCCTAAAACGCGGGGCTTTCTTT.

This clonotype has more than one count but fewer than ten. This chain joins TRBV28 and TRBJ2-7; TRBD1 aligns across 7 bases. CDR1 and CDR2 from the germline V gene are MDHEN and SYDVKM. With 3 bases clipped from V and 3 bases from J, the junction kept 8 bases outside the gene matches. The CDR3 has 15 residues. As DNA, the CDR3 is TGTGCCAGCAGTTTTCTAGGACAGGATAGCTACGAGCAGTACTTC. Its protein product is CASSFLGQDSYEQYF.

The V gene is TRBV7-9, the J gene TRBJ2-7; D is unresolved. This CDR3 spans 13 amino acids. Germline CDR1 SEHNR, CDR2 FQNEAQ (reference sequence). Trimming cost V 5 bases and J 2 bases, with 10 bases left between them. The CDR3 nucleotides read TGTGCCAGCAGCGTCCCTGGTGCCTACGAGCAGTACTTC. This encodes CASSVPGAYEQYF.

The chain has TRBV10-3 and TRBJ2-2; the match to TRBD2 covers 9 bases. This CDR3 contains 16 residues. J lost 1 base, V lost 4 bases, and 4 bases had no gene match. Germline V gene data show CDR1 as ENHRY and CDR2 as SYGVKD. CDR3: CAISGYSGGNTGELFF. The CDR3 nucleotides read TGTGCCATCAGTGGGTATAGCGGGGGGAACACCGGGGAGCTGTTTTTT.

This clonotype was seen a handful of times. The rearrangement uses TRBV15 and TRBJ1-5; TRBD1 aligns across 10 bases. CDR3 size: 14 residues. Trimming took 5 bases from V and 6 from J; bases not matched to a gene: 4. Germline V gene data show CDR1 as LNHNV and CDR2 as YYDKDF (reference sequence). DNA of the CDR3: TGTGCCACCAGCGGGGACAGGGGTAGTCAGCCCCAGCATTTT. This codes for CATSGDRGSQPQHF. Full variable domain (missing parts from reference TRBV15 and TRBJ1-5): DAMVIQNPRYQVTQFGKPVTLSCSQTLNHNVMYWYQQKSSQAPKLLFHYYDKDFNNEADTPDNFQSRRPNTSFCFLDIRSPGLGDTAMYLCATSGDRGSQPQHFGDGTRLSIL.

In its sample, this clonotype was seen many times. The chain links TRBV2 to TRBJ2-3; D possibly corresponds to TRBD1 (6 bases). Germline V gene sequence: CDR1 SNHLY, CDR2 FYNNEI. The CDR3 sequence is 14 residues long. V lost 8 bases to trimming and J lost 5 bases, with 17 bases between them. CDR3 amino acids: CASLKGGLGDTQYF. The CDR3 DNA is TGTGCCAGCCTTAAAGGGGGTTTGGGAGATACGCAGTATTTT.

In its sample, this clonotype was seen a few times. DNA of the CDR3: TGTGCCACCAGTGATGCGGGGACAGGGTCTGCTAACACCGGGGAGCTGTTTTTT. Its protein product is CATSDAGTGSANTGELFF. The chain is built from TRBV24-1 and TRBJ2-2; the match to TRBD1 covers 9 bases. CDR1 KGHDR and CDR2 SFDVKD come from the germline V gene. V was clipped by 3 bases and J by 2 bases; unmatched bases: 9. The CDR3 consists of 18 residues.

This clonotype was counted only a few times. J is TRBJ1-6 and V is TRBV28; tentatively, D is TRBD1 (5 bases). The length of the CDR3 is 16 residues. V shed 5 bases and J shed 10 bases, with 21 bases lying between them. Germline V gene lookup returns CDR1 MDHEN and CDR2 SYDVKM. The CDR3 sequence: CASSAPGAAGYSPLHF. The CDR3 DNA is TGTGCCAGCAGTGCCCCCGGGGCAGCCGGGTACTCACCCCTCCACTTT.